The 15 T cell receptor beta chains below all came from one sample that was sequenced in a study of shared T cell receptors in the human thymus. Sequencing was performed with immunoSEQ multiplex PCR; in TCRdb, only in-frame clones are kept and a portion is missing. The data show around 340,000 clones, with 95% seen just once and roughly 0.02% held by the top ten. The specimen was thymocytes. These receptors all stem from a human donor.

The genes are TRBV9 and TRBJ1-3; D is uncertain. With 0 bases removed from V and 0 bases from J, the gap between germline ends came to 4 bases. CDR1 and CDR2 from the germline V gene are SGDLS and YYNGEE. The CDR3 runs 14 residues. The CDR3 coding sequence is TGTGCCAGCAGCGTAGCTGACTCTGGAAACACCATATATTTT. This codes for CASSVADSGNTIYF.

The genes are TRBV10-3 and TRBJ2-6, with no clear D. Germline values: CDR1 ENHRY, CDR2 SYGVKD. The CDR3 has 18 residues. V shed 3 bases and J shed 0 bases, with 15 bases lying between them. CDR3 bases: TGTGCCATCAGTGAACACCCCGGGTCATCCTCTGGGGCCAACGTCCTGACTTTC. Its translation is CAISEHPGSSSGANVLTF.

Turning to this clone: At one end the junction does not follow the germline gene, possibly because of a read error. The rearrangement uses TRBV7-2 and TRBJ2-4; 9 bases are shared with TRBD2. This CDR3 is 12 amino acids long. Germline CDR1 and CDR2: SGHTA and FQGNSA. The CDR3 coding sequence is TGTGCCAGCGGGTCTGTTAGCGGGGGACGAAGCTTC. It encodes CASGSVSGGRSF.

This sequence joins TRBV13 and TRBJ2-3; 7 bases fit TRBD2. This CDR3 contains 17 residues. V shed 1 base, J shed 6 bases, and the junction held 13 bases outside the gene matches. Germline-derived CDR1 and CDR2 are PRHDT and FYEKMQ (reference sequence). The CDR3 here is CASSLVGLADPADTQYF. As DNA, the CDR3 is TGTGCCAGCAGCTTAGTCGGCCTAGCGGATCCCGCCGATACGCAGTATTTT.

The chain employs TRBV14 and TRBJ2-5; D is unresolved. Trimming left V 3 bases short and J 1 base short, with 3 bases between. Germline V gene lookup returns CDR1 SGHDN and CDR2 FVKESK. The CDR3 extends over 12 amino acids. The CDR3 protein is CASSQIQETQYF. CDR3 DNA: TGTGCCAGCAGCCAGATCCAAGAGACCCAGTACTTC. The full variable domain, in which reference TRBV14 and TRBJ2-5 provide the parts outside the CDR3, is EAGVTQFPSHSVIEKGQTVTLRCDPISGHDNLYWYRRVMGKEIKFLLHFVKESKQDESGMPNNRFLAERTGGTYSTLKVQPAELEDSGVYFCASSQIQETQYFGPGTRLLVL.

The rearrangement joins TRBV5-1 to TRBJ2-7, with a possible D match to TRBD1 (6 bases). V was trimmed by 4 bases and J by 2 bases, leaving 13 bases between them. Germline-derived CDR1 and CDR2 are SGHRS and YFSETQ. The CDR3 is made up of 14 amino acids. CDR3: CASSIRDTTYEQYF. In nucleotides, the CDR3 is TGCGCCAGCAGCATACGGGACACCACCTACGAGCAGTACTTC. Variable domain in full (rest from reference TRBV5-1 and TRBJ2-7): KAGVTQTPRYLIKTRGQQVTLSCSPISGHRSVSWYQQTPGQGLQFLFEYFSETQRNKGNFPGRFSGRQFSNSRSEMNVSTLELGDSALYLCASSIRDTTYEQYFGPGTRLTVT.

The CDR3 loop reads CASSQESQYNEQFF. CDR3 DNA: TGCGCCAGCAGCCAAGAGTCTCAATACAATGAGCAGTTCTTC. The chain recombines TRBV4-3 with TRBJ2-1; D ambiguous. V was trimmed by 0 bases and J by 4 bases, leaving 7 bases between them. This CDR3 is 14 amino acids long. The germline V gene encodes CDR1 LGHNA and CDR2 YSLEER.

The gene calls are TRBV6-4 and TRBJ2-2; D not certain. The CDR3 length is 14 residues. The germline gives CDR1 MRHNA, CDR2 SNTAGT. The V and J ends lost 5 bases and 6 bases respectively, with 13 bases between them. The CDR3, as DNA: TGTGCCAGCAGTACCACAGCCCCGGCCGGGGAGCTGTTTTTT. It encodes CASSTTAPAGELFF.

On this clone itself: Germline is not matched at one junction end, which may reflect a read error. The V gene is TRBV5-1, the J gene TRBJ2-7; TRBD1 or TRBD2 may be the D gene (5 bases each). Looked up from germline, CDR1 is SGHRS and CDR2 is YFSETQ. The CDR3 extends over 12 amino acids. The CDR3 coding sequence is TGCGCCAGCAGCCACGGGGCCTACGGGCAGTACTTC. Amino acids: CASSHGAYGQYF.

V usage is TRBV28 and J usage is TRBJ2-7; D gene uncertain. Germline V gene lookup returns CDR1 MDHEN and CDR2 SYDVKM. The V end was cut by 4 bases, the J end by 2 bases, with 9 bases between. This CDR3 contains 13 residues. The CDR3 is CASSSAPTYEQYF. The CDR3 DNA follows: TGTGCCAGCAGTTCCGCCCCTACCTACGAGCAGTACTTC.

The V and J genes are TRBV27 and TRBJ1-2; 7 bases map to TRBD1. Per germline, CDR1 MNHEY and CDR2 SMNVEV (reference sequence). Trimming at V came to 5 bases and at J to 1 base, leaving 4 bases not matched to a gene. This CDR3 region has 14 residues. As DNA, the CDR3 is TGTGCCAGCAGTCGGGCAGGGGGTAACTATGGCTACACCTTC. It codes for CASSRAGGNYGYTF.

V usage is TRBV30 and J usage is TRBJ2-1; no reliable D call. CDR1 is GTSNPN, CDR2 SVGIG, per germline (reference sequence). Trimming pared 1 base from V and 4 bases from J, leaving 11 bases between. The CDR3 runs to 14 residues. The CDR3 reads CAWSAHRVYNEQFF. The CDR3 coding sequence is TGTGCCTGGAGTGCCCATCGGGTATACAATGAGCAGTTCTTC.

The rearrangement uses TRBV4-1 and TRBJ2-7; D assignment may be TRBD1 or TRBD2 (6 bases each). This CDR3 region has 14 residues. Trimming pared 4 bases from V and 3 bases from J, leaving 13 bases between. Germline V gene sequence: CDR1 MGHRA, CDR2 YSYEKL. The DNA of the CDR3 is TGCGCCAGCAGCCGGTACAGGGACTTCTACGAGCAGTACTTC. Amino acids: CASSRYRDFYEQYF.

CDR3 in DNA: TGTGCCAGCAGCTACAGACTAGCGGCTGACACAGATACGCAGTATTTT. This codes for CASSYRLAADTDTQYF. V and J are TRBV4-2 and TRBJ2-3; 9 nucleotides line up with TRBD2. The CDR3 consists of 16 residues. Germline V gives CDR1 LGHNA, CDR2 YNFKEQ. J gave up 2 bases and V 5 bases, and 8 bases lay outside the gene matches.

The chain has TRBV5-6 and TRBJ1-3, with a tentative D call TRBD1 (5 bases). Trimming took off 6 bases at V and 1 base at J, with 20 bases between the two ends. The CDR3 is 17 amino acids. Germline V gene data show CDR1 as SGHDT and CDR2 as YYEEEE. The chain's CDR3 is CASTGVGQGLSGNTIYF. For the CDR3, the DNA is TGTGCCAGCACCGGGGTGGGTCAGGGCTTATCTGGAAACACCATATATTTT. The whole variable domain, filled in from reference TRBV5-6 and TRBJ1-3, reads DAGVTQSPTHLIKTRGQQVTLRCSPKSGHDTVSWYQQALGQGPQFIFQYYEEEERQRGNFPDRFSGHQFPNYSSELNVNALLLGDSALYLCASTGVGQGLSGNTIYFGEGSWLTVV.